These T cell receptor beta chains were read from a single sample in a study of blood T cells in healthy people across ages. TCRdb analysed the 5' RACE reads with MiXCR anew, one entry per CDR3 protein. Here the sample spans about 930,000 distinct CDR3 sequences, 25% to 30% being singletons. The sample was also reused in another study, on T cells of mothers and their children.

Sequenced: blood. These receptors all stem from a woman between 35 and 50 years old in good health. Both conserved end residues are part of each CDR3. Fields, in order: V gene, CDR3 protein.

TRBV6-1,CASSETANQPQHF
TRBV18,CASSLLERTGNSYEQYF
TRBV10-3,CAITQSGSMGYTF
TRBV6-2/TRBV6-3,CASSYGPAGGYEQYF
TRBV7-3,CASSQGQGDWDTQYF
TRBV5-1,CASSLFGPATNEKLFF
TRBV7-2,CASSEPGRETQYF
TRBV12-3/TRBV12-4,CASSNGQGRTETQYF
TRBV12-3/TRBV12-4,CASSFPRQAGPTDTQYF
TRBV27,CASSSPPGPPKETQYF
TRBV27,CASKEGGGFSYNEQFF
TRBV27,CASSRGARQGHYGYTF
TRBV6-5,CASSGDRGGNQPQHF
TRBV2,CASSEGGAGRGYTF
TRBV7-2,CASSPITGSPYNEQFF
TRBV12-3/TRBV12-4,CASSLNLHNSPLHF
TRBV30,CAWSGWEGGYGYTF
TRBV9,CASSVGQGPTNSPLHF
TRBV6-2/TRBV6-3,CASSYEGGGYTF
TRBV6-6,CASSYSGYGNTIYF
TRBV7-2,CASSSRTGETQYF
TRBV7-3,CASSQSAGADTQYF
TRBV5-6,CASSLRTGVLETQYF
TRBV28,CASSYEGLGNTIYF
TRBV12-3/TRBV12-4,CASSPRDRGQIEQFF
TRBV5-1,CASSPTFGGDSYNSPLHF
TRBV12-3/TRBV12-4,CASSISSYNEQFF